This T cell receptor (beta chain) was recorded in a study of cytomegalovirus exposure and HLA in healthy donors. Germline loops: CDR1 SNHLY, CDR2 FYNNEI. Between the trimmed V and J ends, which lost 6 bases and 4 bases, there was a span of 6 bases. The CDR3 length is 11 residues. Assay: immunoSEQ multiplex PCR; the TCRdb copy retains only in-frame clones and omits some. The data contain 160,000 or so clones, 85% to 90% of them seen just once; the ten biggest clones take up 1.4%. The J gene is TRBJ1-1, the V gene TRBV2; the D is unclear. Input material: PBMCs. This clonotype originated in a woman aged 25-40 years in good health and CMV-seronegative. The CDR3 reads CASSTRTEAFF. The DNA of the CDR3 is TGTGCCAGCAGCACGCGCACTGAAGCTTTCTTT.